The source of this TCR beta chain is a study of blood T cell repertoires in COVID-19. Study-level background: The United States, Italy and Spain provided the acute and convalescent COVID-19 samples. Sample material is recorded as cDNA or gDNA derived from T cells, B-cell-depleted T cells, or PBMCs.

Per the authors' pipeline: Estimated nucleated cell counts came from reference gene primer amplification. Data came from immunoSEQ multiplex PCR; TCRdb stores just in-frame clones and leaves some out. V and J calls plus clone size are reproduced from that table; the DNA served to infer D and trimming. This table holds about 73,000 clones, approximately 83% found once. This CDR3 region has 12 residues. Germline V CDR1 and CDR2: MNHEY, SVGAGI. Trimming took off 6 bases at V and 12 bases at J, with 18 bases between the two ends. V gene TRBV6-5 combines with J gene TRBJ2-7; D possibly corresponds to TRBD1 (6 bases). The specimen sequenced was peripheral blood. This clonotype was obtained from an elderly man with active or convalescent COVID-19. CDR3 coding DNA: TGTGCCAGCAGCGACGGACAGCGCCACCTGTACTTC. The encoded protein is CASSDGQRHLYF.